This is a list of T cell receptor beta chains from one sample in a study of shared clonotypes between healthy human individuals. The repertoire was sequenced with immunoSEQ multiplex PCR; TCRdb's copy has only in-frame clones and lacks some. This sample has fewer than 1.8 million clones, with approximately 98.5% found just once. Sequencing used naive CD4+ T cells sorted from blood. The source of these receptors is a man aged 25 to 40 in good health. Each CDR3 is given with its conserved first and last residue. The D gene is left open where the match is weak.

d_call | j_call | v_call | cdr3_aa | cdr3_nt
. | TRBJ2-3 | TRBV19 | CASSIAVPDTQYF | TGTGCCAGTAGTATAGCAGTACCAGATACGCAGTATTTT
. | TRBJ1-3 | TRBV12-2 | CASRFPGTEYSGNTIYF | TGTGCAAGCCGCTTTCCCGGGACAGAGTACTCTGGAAACACCATATATTTT
. | TRBJ1-5 | TRBV2 | CASRGTLLFQEPQHF | TGTGCCAGCAGGGGGACACTTCTTTTTCAGGAGCCCCAGCATTTT
TRBD1 | TRBJ2-2 | TRBV18 | CASSPGQAPNTGELFF | TGTGCCAGCTCACCCGGACAGGCCCCGAACACCGGGGAGCTGTTTTTT
. | TRBJ2-6 | TRBV4-1 | CASSQEGYGANVLTF | TGCGCCAGCAGCCAAGAGGGATATGGGGCCAACGTCCTGACTTTC
TRBD2 | TRBJ2-5 | TRBV29-1 | CSVTGLAGGAETQYF | TGCAGCGTCACAGGACTAGCGGGAGGGGCAGAGACCCAGTACTTC
. | TRBJ1-5 | TRBV2 | CASKKDRSNQPQHF | TGTGCCAGCAAGAAAGACAGGAGCAATCAGCCCCAGCATTTT
. | TRBJ2-7 | TRBV6-1 | CASTLRRPYEQYF | TGTGCCAGCACCCTCAGGCGGCCCTACGAGCAGTACTTC
TRBD2 | TRBJ2-3 | TRBV19 | CASSPGLATDTQYF | TGTGCCAGTAGCCCGGGACTAGCGACAGATACGCAGTATTTT
. | TRBJ1-5 | TRBV19 | CASTSGVRGNQPQHF | TGTGCCAGTACCTCGGGAGTACGTGGCAATCAGCCCCAGCATTTT
TRBD2 | TRBJ2-6 | TRBV28 | CASSLLGIAGGRFTGANVLTF | TGTGCCAGCAGTTTATTAGGGATCGCGGGAGGCCGTTTCACTGGGGCCAACGTCCTGACTTTC
. | TRBJ2-7 | TRBV7-9 | CASSSSDRLYNHEQYF | TGTGCCAGCAGCTCATCCGACAGGCTGTACAACCACGAGCAGTACTTC
TRBD2 | TRBJ2-1 | TRBV14 | CASSQDGTSGYNEQFF | TGTGCCAGCAGCCAAGATGGCACTAGCGGTTACAATGAGCAGTTCTTC
TRBD1 | TRBJ1-2 | TRBV19 | CASSGGTYGYTF | TGTGCCAGTTCAGGGGGCACCTATGGCTACACCTTC
TRBD2 | TRBJ2-1 | TRBV29-1 | CSAGGLAGNNEQFF | TGCAGCGCTGGGGGACTAGCGGGCAACAATGAGCAGTTCTTC
. | TRBJ1-5 | TRBV15 | CATSRAPANQPQHF | TGTGCCACCAGCAGGGCCCCCGCGAATCAGCCCCAGCATTTT
. | TRBJ2-1 | TRBV2 | CASSQVSSYNEQFF | TGTGCCAGCAGTCAAGTCAGCTCCTACAATGAGCAGTTCTTC